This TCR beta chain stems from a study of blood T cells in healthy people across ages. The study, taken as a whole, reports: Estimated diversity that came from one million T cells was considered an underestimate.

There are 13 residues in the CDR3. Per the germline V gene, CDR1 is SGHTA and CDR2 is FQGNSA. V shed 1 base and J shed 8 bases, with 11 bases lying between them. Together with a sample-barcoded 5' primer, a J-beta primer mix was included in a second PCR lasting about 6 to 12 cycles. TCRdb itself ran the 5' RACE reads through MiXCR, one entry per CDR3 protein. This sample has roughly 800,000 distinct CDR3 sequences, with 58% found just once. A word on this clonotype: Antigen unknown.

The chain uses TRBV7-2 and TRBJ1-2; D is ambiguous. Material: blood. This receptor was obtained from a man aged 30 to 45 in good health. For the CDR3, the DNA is TGTGCCAGCAGCTTAGTTCTAGCAGGAGGCTACACCTTC. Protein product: CASSLVLAGGYTF.